This T cell receptor (beta chain) was identified in a study of human T cells and chemical hapten exposure. Germline CDR1 LGHDT, CDR2 YNNKEL (reference sequence). V lost 4 bases, J lost 6 bases, and 12 bases lay in between. There are 13 residues in the CDR3. Time point indicated: patch test 1, 2 weeks after DPC sensitization. Stated treatment: therapeutic diphenylcyclopropenone sensitization with weekly scalp DPC. Blood collection took place prior to placing each patch test. For the library, individual cDNA molecules each received unique molecular identifiers. A single record per CDR3 protein comes from TCRdb applying MiXCR to the RACE reads. The sample records 150,000 to 200,000 distinct CDR3 sequences, approximately 15% being singletons.

This chain connects TRBV3-1 to TRBJ1-1, with D unresolved. The sequence was collected from a woman aged 25 to 39 with alopecia areata. Some clones in this sample may be carry-over from other donors' samples. This sample comprised whole blood, obtained in connection with sensitization to the hapten diphenylcyclopropenone (DPC). CDR3 bases: TGTGCCAGCAGCCCTGAAGCGCGGGCTGAAGCTTTCTTT. It encodes CASSPEARAEAFF.